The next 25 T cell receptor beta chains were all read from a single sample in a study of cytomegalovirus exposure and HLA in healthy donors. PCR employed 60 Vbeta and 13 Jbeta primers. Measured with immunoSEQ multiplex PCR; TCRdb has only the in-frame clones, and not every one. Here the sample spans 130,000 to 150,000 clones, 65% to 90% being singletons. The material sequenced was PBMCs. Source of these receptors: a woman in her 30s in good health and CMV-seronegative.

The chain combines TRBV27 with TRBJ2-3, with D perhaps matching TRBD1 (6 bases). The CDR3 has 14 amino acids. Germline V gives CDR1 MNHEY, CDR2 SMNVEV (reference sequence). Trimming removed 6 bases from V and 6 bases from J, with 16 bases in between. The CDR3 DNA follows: TGTGCCAGCAGGAGGATCTCTCAGGGGGATACGCAGTATTTT. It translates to CASRRISQGDTQYF.

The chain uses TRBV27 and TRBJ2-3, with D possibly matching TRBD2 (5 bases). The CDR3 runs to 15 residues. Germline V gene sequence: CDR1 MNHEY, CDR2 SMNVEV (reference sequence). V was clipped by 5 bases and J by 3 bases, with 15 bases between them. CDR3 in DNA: TGTGCCAGCAGTCCCCGTATGAGGGTTACAGATACGCAGTATTTT. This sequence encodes CASSPRMRVTDTQYF.

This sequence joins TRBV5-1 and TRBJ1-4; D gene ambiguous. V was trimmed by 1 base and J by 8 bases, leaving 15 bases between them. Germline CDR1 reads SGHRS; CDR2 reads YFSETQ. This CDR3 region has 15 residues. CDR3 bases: TGCGCCAGCAGCTTGAACGTCGGACGGGAAGAAAAACTGTTTTTT. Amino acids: CASSLNVGREEKLFF.

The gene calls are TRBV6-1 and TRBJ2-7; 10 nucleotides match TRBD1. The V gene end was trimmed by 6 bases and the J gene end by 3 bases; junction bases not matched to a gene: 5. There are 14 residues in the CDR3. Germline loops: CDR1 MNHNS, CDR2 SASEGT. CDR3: CASSTGTGVYEQYF. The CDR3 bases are TGTGCCAGCAGCACCGGGACAGGGGTCTACGAGCAGTACTTC.

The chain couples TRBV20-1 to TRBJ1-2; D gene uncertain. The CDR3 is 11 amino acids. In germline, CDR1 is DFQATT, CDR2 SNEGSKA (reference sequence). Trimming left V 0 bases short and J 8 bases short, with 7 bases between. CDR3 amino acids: CSARDQYGYTF. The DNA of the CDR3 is TGCAGTGCTAGAGATCAGTACGGCTACACCTTC.

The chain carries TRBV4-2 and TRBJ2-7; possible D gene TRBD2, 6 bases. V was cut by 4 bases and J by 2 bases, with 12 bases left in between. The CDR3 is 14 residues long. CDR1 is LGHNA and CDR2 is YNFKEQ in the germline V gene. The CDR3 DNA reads TGTGCCAGCAGCCCCCCGGGGAGGCCCTACGAGCAGTACTTC. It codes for CASSPPGRPYEQYF.

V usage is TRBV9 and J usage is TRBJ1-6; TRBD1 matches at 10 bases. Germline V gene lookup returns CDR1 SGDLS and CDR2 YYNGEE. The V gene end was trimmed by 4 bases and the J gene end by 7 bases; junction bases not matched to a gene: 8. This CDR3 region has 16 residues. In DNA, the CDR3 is TGTGCCAGCAGCCCAGAGGGACAGGGGTTCAATTCACCCCTCCACTTT. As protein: CASSPEGQGFNSPLHF.

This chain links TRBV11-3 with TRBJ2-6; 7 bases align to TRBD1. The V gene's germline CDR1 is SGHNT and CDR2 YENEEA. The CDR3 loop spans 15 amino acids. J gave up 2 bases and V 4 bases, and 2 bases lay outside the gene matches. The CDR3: CASSYTGAGANVLTF. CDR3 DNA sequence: TGTGCCAGCAGCTATACAGGGGCTGGGGCCAACGTCCTGACTTTC.

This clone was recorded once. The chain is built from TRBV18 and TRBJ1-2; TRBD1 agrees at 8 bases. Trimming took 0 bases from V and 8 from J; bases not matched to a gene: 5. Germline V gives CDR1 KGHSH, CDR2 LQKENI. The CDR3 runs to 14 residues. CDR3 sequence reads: CASSPPSGGWGYTF. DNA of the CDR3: TGTGCCAGCTCACCACCTTCAGGGGGCTGGGGCTACACCTTC.

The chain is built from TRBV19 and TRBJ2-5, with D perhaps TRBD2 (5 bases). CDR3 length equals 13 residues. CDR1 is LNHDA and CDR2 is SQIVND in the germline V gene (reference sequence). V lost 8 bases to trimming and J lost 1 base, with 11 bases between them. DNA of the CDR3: TGTGCCAGTTCCAAGGAGGTCCAAGAGACCCAGTACTTC. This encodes CASSKEVQETQYF.

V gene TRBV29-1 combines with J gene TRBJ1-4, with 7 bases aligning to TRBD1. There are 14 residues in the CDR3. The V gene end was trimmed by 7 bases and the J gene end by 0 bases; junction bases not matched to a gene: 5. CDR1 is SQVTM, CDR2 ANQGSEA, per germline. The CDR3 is CSAQTGATNEKLFF. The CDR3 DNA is TGCAGCGCCCAAACAGGGGCAACTAATGAAAAACTGTTTTTT.

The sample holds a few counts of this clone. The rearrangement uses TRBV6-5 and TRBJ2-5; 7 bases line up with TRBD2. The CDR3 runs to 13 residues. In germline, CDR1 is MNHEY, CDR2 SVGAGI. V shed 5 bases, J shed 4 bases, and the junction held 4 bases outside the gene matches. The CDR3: CASSPGGIETQYF. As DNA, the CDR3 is TGTGCCAGCAGTCCGGGGGGTATAGAGACCCAGTACTTC.

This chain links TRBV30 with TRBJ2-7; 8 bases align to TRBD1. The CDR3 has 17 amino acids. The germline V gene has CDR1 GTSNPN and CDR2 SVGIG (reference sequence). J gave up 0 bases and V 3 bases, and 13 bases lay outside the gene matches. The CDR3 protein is CAWSEGTGGLISYEQYF. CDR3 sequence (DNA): TGTGCCTGGAGCGAAGGGACAGGAGGGTTGATCTCCTACGAGCAGTACTTC.

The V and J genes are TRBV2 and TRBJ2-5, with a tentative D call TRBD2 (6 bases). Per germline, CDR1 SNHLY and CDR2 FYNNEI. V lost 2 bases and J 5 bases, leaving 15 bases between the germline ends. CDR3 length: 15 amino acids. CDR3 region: CASSENLSSEETQYF. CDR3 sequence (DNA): TGTGCCAGCAGTGAAAATCTGTCTAGCGAGGAGACCCAGTACTTC. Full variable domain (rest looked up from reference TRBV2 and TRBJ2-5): EPEVTQTPSHQVTQMGQEVILRCVPISNHLYFYWYRQILGQKVEFLVSFYNNEISEKSEIFDDQFSVERPDGSNFTLKIRSTKLEDSAMYFCASSENLSSEETQYFGPGTRLLVL.

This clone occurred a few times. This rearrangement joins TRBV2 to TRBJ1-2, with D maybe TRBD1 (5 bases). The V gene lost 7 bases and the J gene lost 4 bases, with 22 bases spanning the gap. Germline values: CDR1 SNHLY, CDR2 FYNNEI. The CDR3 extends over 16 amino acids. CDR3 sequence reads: CASTPFNAQVSYGYTF. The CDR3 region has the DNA TGTGCCAGCACTCCCTTTAACGCACAGGTATCCTATGGCTACACCTTC.

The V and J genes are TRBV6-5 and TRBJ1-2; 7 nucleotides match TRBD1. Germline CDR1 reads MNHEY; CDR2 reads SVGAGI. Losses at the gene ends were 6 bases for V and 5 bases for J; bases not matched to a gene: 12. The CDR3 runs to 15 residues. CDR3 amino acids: CASSRQGRAGYGYTF. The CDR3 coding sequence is TGTGCCAGCAGCCGACAGGGAAGGGCGGGGTATGGCTACACCTTC.

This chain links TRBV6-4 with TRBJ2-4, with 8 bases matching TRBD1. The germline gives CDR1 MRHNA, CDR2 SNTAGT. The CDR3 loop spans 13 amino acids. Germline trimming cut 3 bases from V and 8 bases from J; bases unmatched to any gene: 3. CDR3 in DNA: TGTGCCAGCAGTGAAACGGACAGGGACATTCAGTACTTC. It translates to CASSETDRDIQYF.

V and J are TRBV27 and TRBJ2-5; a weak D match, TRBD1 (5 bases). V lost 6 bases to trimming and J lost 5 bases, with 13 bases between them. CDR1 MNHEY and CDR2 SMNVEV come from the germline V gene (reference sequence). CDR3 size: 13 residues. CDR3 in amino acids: CASSSGFMETQYF. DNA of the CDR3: TGTGCCAGCAGCTCAGGGTTTATGGAGACCCAGTACTTC.

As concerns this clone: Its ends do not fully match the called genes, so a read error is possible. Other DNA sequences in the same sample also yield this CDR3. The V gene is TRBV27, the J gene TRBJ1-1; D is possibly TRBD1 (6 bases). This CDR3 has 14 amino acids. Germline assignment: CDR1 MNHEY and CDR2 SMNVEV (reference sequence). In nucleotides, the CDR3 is TGTGCCAGTACTCGGCAGGGGTTGGGCACTGAGGCTTTCTTT. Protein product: CASTRQGLGTEAFF.

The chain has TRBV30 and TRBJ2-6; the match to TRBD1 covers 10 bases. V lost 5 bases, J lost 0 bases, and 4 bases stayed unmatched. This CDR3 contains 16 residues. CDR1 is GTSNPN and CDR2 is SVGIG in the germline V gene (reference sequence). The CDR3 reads CAWGQGESSGANVLTF. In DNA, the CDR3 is TGTGCCTGGGGACAGGGGGAGAGCTCTGGGGCCAACGTCCTGACTTTC.

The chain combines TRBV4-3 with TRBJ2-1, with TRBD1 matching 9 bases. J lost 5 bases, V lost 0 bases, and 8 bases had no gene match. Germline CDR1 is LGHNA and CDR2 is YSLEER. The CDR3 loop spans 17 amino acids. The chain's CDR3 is CASSQDFGDRENNEQFF. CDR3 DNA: TGCGCCAGCAGCCAAGACTTCGGGGACAGGGAGAACAATGAGCAGTTCTTC.

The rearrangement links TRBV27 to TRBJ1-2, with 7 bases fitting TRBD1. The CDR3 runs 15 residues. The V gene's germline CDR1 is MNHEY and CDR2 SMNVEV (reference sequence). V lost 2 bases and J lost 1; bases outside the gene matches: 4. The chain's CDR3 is CASSLQGGVNYGYTF. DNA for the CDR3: TGTGCCAGCAGTTTACAGGGGGGAGTTAACTATGGCTACACCTTC.

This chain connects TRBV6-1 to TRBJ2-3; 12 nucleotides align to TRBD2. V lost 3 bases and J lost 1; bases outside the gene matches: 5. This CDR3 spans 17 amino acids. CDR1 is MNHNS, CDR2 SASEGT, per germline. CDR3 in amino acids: CASSDEPSGGGTDTQYF. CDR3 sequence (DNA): TGTGCCAGCAGTGATGAACCTAGCGGGGGGGGCACAGATACGCAGTATTTT.

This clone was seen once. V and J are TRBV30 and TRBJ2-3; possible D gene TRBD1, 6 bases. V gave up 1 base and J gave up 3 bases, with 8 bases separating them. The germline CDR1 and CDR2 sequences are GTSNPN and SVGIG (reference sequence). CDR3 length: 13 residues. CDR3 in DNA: TGTGCCTGGAGTGAAACAGGGACAGATACGCAGTATTTT. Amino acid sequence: CAWSETGTDTQYF.

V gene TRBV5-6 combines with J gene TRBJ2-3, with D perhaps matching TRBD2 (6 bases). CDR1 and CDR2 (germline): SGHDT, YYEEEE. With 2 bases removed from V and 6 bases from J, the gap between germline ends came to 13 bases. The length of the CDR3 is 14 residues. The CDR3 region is CASSLPGLRDTQYF. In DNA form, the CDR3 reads TGTGCCAGCAGCTTACCGGGACTTCGGGATACGCAGTATTTT.